Listed below are T cell receptor beta chains from one sample, sequenced in a study of beta chain features in type 1 diabetes. Produced via immunoSEQ multiplex PCR; TCRdb's table is partial and in-frame only. The data show around 650,000 clones, roughly 12% seen once. The sequenced sample consisted of naive CD4+ T cells from blood. These receptors came from a man aged 25-40 years with type 1 diabetes. Both conserved end residues are part of each CDR3. The D gene is left open where the match is weak. Rows may omit the clone size; those that give it use once, few, many or a size class.

NA	few	TRBJ1-1	TRBV12-5	CASGPGGWTEAFF	TGTGCTAGTGGGCCGGGGGGTTGGACTGAAGCTTTCTTT
NA	NA	TRBJ2-2	TRBV5-4	CASSFTAGNTGELFF	TGTGCCAGCAGCTTCACGGCAGGGAACACCGGGGAGCTGTTTTTT
NA	few	TRBJ1-1	TRBV7-6	CASTNGGDTEAFF	TGTGCCAGCACCAACGGCGGCGACACTGAAGCTTTCTTT
NA	NA	TRBJ1-2	TRBV7-9	CASSSLGGLSDYGYTF	TGTGCCAGCAGCTCCTTAGGGGGGCTTTCAGACTATGGCTACACCTTC
NA	NA	TRBJ2-7	TRBV29-1	CSVAGTGYEQYF	TGCAGCGTTGCTGGGACTGGCTACGAGCAGTACTTC
TRBD1	few	TRBJ1-2	TRBV25-1	CASSGHRQGEGYTF	TGTGCCAGCAGTGGCCACCGACAGGGTGAGGGCTACACCTTC
NA	NA	TRBJ1-3	TRBV9	CASSLSGMSSGNTIYF	TGTGCCAGCAGCCTCAGTGGGATGAGCTCTGGAAACACCATATATTTT
TRBD1	NA	TRBJ1-5	TRBV15	CATGRGQANQPQHF	TGTGCCACCGGAAGAGGACAGGCAAATCAGCCCCAGCATTTT
NA	few	TRBJ1-5	TRBV6-5	CASSQHLGQPQHF	TGTGCCAGCAGCCAGCACCTAGGTCAGCCCCAGCATTTT
TRBD1	NA	TRBJ1-6	TRBV13	CASSPTRQGARNSPLHF	TGTGCCAGCAGCCCCACCCGACAGGGGGCGCGTAATTCACCCCTCCACTTT
NA	few	TRBJ1-1	TRBV10-3	CAATREGSNTEAFF	TGTGCCGCAACCAGGGAGGGGTCTAACACTGAAGCTTTCTTT
NA	NA	TRBJ2-6	TRBV30	CAWSSGSSGANVLTF	TGTGCCTGGTCTAGTGGGTCTTCTGGGGCCAACGTCCTGACTTTC
TRBD1	few	TRBJ1-5	TRBV19	CASSPDRGNQPQHF	TGTGCCAGTAGTCCAGACAGGGGCAATCAGCCCCAGCATTTT
NA	few	TRBJ2-3	TRBV9	CASSDGPLDTQYF	TGTGCCAGCAGCGACGGACCTTTAGATACGCAGTATTTT
TRBD1	few	TRBJ1-4	TRBV4-3	CASSPGTGAEKLFF	TGCGCCAGCAGCCCAGGGACAGGGGCTGAAAAACTGTTTTTT
NA	NA	TRBJ2-7	TRBV25-1	CASSAPGTVSYEQYF	TGTGCCAGCAGTGCCCCCGGGACGGTCTCCTACGAGCAGTACTTC
TRBD1	NA	TRBJ2-5	TRBV11-2	CASSFGQGWQETQYF	TGTGCCAGCAGCTTTGGACAGGGTTGGCAAGAGACCCAGTACTTC
TRBD2	few	TRBJ2-7	TRBV29-1	CSVGGGTYEQYF	TGCAGCGTTGGGGGGGGGACCTACGAGCAGTACTTC
NA	few	TRBJ2-7	TRBV30	CAWSPSMGRYEQYF	TGTGCCTGGTCTCCGTCCATGGGCAGATACGAGCAGTACTTC